A single sample is the source of the 8 T cell receptor beta chains below, sequenced in a study of blood T cell repertoires in COVID-19. Data came from immunoSEQ multiplex PCR; TCRdb stores just in-frame clones and leaves some out. This sample has a few hundred thousand clones, with 75% to 90% found just once. The sequenced sample was PBMCs or T cells enriched from blood (not recorded which). Receptor source: a man aged 18-30 years who had recovered from COVID-19.

V usage is TRBV5-1 and J usage is TRBJ1-2; TRBD1 might be the D (5 bases). The germline V gene has CDR1 SGHRS and CDR2 YFSETQ. The CDR3 length is 16 residues. Trimming left V 4 bases short and J 4 bases short, with 20 bases between. CDR3 residues: CASSPNGGWHSYGYTF. The CDR3 DNA sequence: TGCGCCAGCAGCCCGAATGGGGGGTGGCACAGCTATGGCTACACCTTC.

This chain uses TRBV6-8 with TRBJ2-7, with D possibly matching TRBD1 (6 bases). This CDR3 region has 14 residues. Germline V gene data show CDR1 as MNHGY and CDR2 as SAAAGT. With 6 bases removed from V and 2 bases from J, the gap between germline ends came to 14 bases. The CDR3 DNA reads as TGTGCCAGCAGCCCTCGCGGACAGACCTACGAGCAGTACTTC. Translating gives CASSPRGQTYEQYF.

The V and J genes are TRBV7-9 and TRBJ2-3; D not resolved. Germline-derived CDR1 and CDR2 are SEHNR and FQNEAQ (reference sequence). V lost 5 bases to trimming and J lost 2 bases, with 5 bases between them. The CDR3 contains 12 residues. Written as DNA, the CDR3 is TGTGCCAGCAGCCCGTACACAGATACGCAGTATTTT. Encoded protein: CASSPYTDTQYF.

The rearrangement joins TRBV7-7 to TRBJ2-5; TRBD1 aligns across 8 bases. The junction had 8 bases not matched to a gene; V was cut back by 4 bases and J by 4 bases. The CDR3 has 15 amino acids. Germline CDR1 is SSHAT and CDR2 is FNYEAQ (reference sequence). As DNA, the CDR3 is TGTGCCAGCAGCTCTCGACAGGGGTTACGAGAGACCCAGTACTTC. Translated, it gives CASSSRQGLRETQYF.

The rearrangement uses TRBV2 and TRBJ1-5; D is possibly TRBD1 (5 bases). The CDR3 has 12 amino acids. The germline gives CDR1 SNHLY, CDR2 FYNNEI. The V end lost 6 bases, the J end lost 7 bases, and 10 bases lay between the germline ends. CDR3 amino acids: CASRKTAQPQHF. The CDR3 nucleotides read TGTGCCAGCAGAAAGACAGCCCAGCCCCAGCATTTT.

Note on this clone: Other DNA sequences of this sample code for an identical CDR3. V and J are TRBV12-3 or TRBV12-4 and TRBJ2-7; D might be TRBD1 (5 bases). The germline V and J ends were trimmed by 6 bases and 1 base, with 7 bases remaining between them. The CDR3 is 12 residues long. CDR3 sequence (DNA): TGTGCCAGCAGCCAGGGTTCCTACGAGCAGTACTTC. This encodes CASSQGSYEQYF.

This chain's CDR3 is CASSSRDREYEQFF. The CDR3, as DNA: TGCGCCAGCAGCAGCCGGGACAGGGAGTATGAGCAGTTCTTC. V is TRBV4-1 and J is TRBJ2-1, with 9 positions matching TRBD1. Germline V gives CDR1 MGHRA, CDR2 YSYEKL. Trimming cost V 5 bases and J 8 bases; bases outside gene matches: 7. The CDR3 consists of 14 residues.

The J gene is TRBJ2-7, the V gene TRBV6-1, with D possibly TRBD2 on 5 matching bases. CDR3 length: 14 amino acids. CDR1 is MNHNS and CDR2 is SASEGT in the germline V gene. Deletions cut 2 bases from V and 3 bases from J, with 11 bases between. The CDR3 DNA follows: TGTGCCAGCAGTGAACCCGGGATAGACTACGAGCAGTACTTC. Translating gives CASSEPGIDYEQYF.